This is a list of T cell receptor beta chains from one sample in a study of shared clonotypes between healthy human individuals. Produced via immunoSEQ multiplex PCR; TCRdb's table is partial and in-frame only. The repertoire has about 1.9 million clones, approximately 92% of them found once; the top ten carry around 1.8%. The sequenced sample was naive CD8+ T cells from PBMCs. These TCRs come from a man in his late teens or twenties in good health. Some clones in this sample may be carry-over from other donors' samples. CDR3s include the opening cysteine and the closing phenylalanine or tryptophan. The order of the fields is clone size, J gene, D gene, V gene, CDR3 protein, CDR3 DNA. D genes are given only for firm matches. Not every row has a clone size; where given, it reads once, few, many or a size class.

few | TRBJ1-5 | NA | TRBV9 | CASSVDSSNQPQHF | TGTGCCAGCAGCGTAGACAGTAGCAATCAGCCCCAGCATTTT
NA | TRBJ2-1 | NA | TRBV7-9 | CASSLGTSNEQFF | TGTGCCAGCAGCCTCGGGACCTCAAATGAGCAGTTCTTC
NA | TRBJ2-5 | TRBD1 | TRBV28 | CASSFKGGWETQYF | TGTGCCAGCAGTTTTAAAGGGGGCTGGGAGACCCAGTACTTC
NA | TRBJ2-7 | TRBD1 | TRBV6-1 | CASSEGQGTYYEQYF | TGTGCCAGCAGTGAAGGACAGGGGACTTACTACGAGCAGTACTTC
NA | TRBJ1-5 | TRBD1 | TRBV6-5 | CASSNYIGGGNQPQHF | TGTGCCAGCAGTAACTATATAGGGGGCGGCAATCAGCCCCAGCATTTT
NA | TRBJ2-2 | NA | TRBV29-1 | CSVGGDVLGELFF | TGCAGCGTTGGGGGGGACGTCCTCGGGGAGCTGTTTTTT
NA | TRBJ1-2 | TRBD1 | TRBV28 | CASSPHRGVGFGYTF | TGTGCCAGCAGTCCCCACAGGGGAGTAGGGTTTGGCTACACCTTC
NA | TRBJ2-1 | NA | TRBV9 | CASSVAGFSYNEQFF | TGTGCCAGCAGCGTCGCCGGGTTCTCCTACAATGAGCAGTTCTTC
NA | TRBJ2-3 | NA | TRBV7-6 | CASSGRTDTQYF | TGTGCCAGCAGCGGCCGCACAGATACGCAGTATTTT
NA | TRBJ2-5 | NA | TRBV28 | CASSPTPGRGETQYF | TGTGCCAGCAGTCCGACCCCTGGACGGGGGGAGACCCAGTACTTC
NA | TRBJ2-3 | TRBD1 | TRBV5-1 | CASRMIGTGGLDTQYF | TGCGCCAGCAGGATGATTGGGACAGGGGGCTTAGATACGCAGTATTTT
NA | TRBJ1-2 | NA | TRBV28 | CASTLPGGGRYGYTF | TGTGCCAGCACCTTGCCCGGGGGGGGACGGTATGGCTACACCTTC
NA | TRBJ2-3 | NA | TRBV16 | CASSQRARFTDTQYF | TGTGCCAGCAGCCAACGGGCCAGATTCACAGATACGCAGTATTTT
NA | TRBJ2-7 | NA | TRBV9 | CASSVTDGAYEQYF | TGTGCCAGCAGCGTTACGGACGGAGCCTACGAGCAGTACTTC
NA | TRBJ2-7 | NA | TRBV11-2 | CASSLRSVAYEQYF | TGTGCCAGCAGCTTAAGGTCAGTCGCCTACGAGCAGTACTTC
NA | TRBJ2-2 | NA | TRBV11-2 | CASFGPAGELFF | TGTGCCAGCTTTGGGCCCGCCGGGGAGCTGTTTTTT
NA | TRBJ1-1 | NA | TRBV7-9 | CASSFGRNEAFF | TGTGCCAGCAGCTTTGGACGGAATGAAGCTTTCTTT
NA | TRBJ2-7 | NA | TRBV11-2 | CASTGQASYEQYF | TGTGCCAGCACGGGCCAGGCCTCCTACGAGCAGTACTTC
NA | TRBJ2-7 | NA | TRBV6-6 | CASSYSPEYEQYF | TGTGCCAGCAGTTACTCCCCCGAATACGAGCAGTACTTC
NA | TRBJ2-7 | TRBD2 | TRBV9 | CASSPRGLAGNEQYF | TGTGCCAGCAGTCCACGAGGGCTAGCGGGAAACGAGCAGTACTTC
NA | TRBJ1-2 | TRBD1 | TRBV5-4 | CASSSYGTGTYLGGYTF | TGTGCCAGCAGCTCCTACGGGACAGGGACCTATCTGGGGGGCTACACCTTC
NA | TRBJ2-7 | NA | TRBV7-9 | CASMSRSSYEQYF | TGTGCCAGCATGAGTAGGAGCTCCTACGAGCAGTACTTC
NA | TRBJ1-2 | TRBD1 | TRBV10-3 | CAISESGGGGYTF | TGTGCCATCAGTGAGTCGGGAGGGGGCGGCTACACCTTC
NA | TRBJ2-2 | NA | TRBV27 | CASSPVRGYTGELFF | TGTGCCAGCAGCCCCGTCAGGGGATACACCGGGGAGCTGTTTTTT
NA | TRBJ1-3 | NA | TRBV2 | CASSDRAGNTIYF | TGTGCCAGCAGTGACAGGGCTGGAAACACCATATATTTT
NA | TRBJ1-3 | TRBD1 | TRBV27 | CASSPRRGGPASGNTIYF | TGTGCCAGCAGTCCCCGCAGGGGGGGCCCAGCCTCTGGAAACACCATATATTTT
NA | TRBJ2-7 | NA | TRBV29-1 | CSVTLRASYEQYF | TGCAGCGTGACCCTGCGGGCTAGCTACGAGCAGTACTTC
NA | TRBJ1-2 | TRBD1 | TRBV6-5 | CASSYYSTGAPDGYTF | TGTGCCAGCAGTTACTATTCGACAGGGGCTCCGGACGGCTACACCTTC
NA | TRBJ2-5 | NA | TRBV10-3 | CAISQETQYF | TGTGCCATCAGCCAAGAGACCCAGTACTTC
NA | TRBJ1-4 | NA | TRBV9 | CASSGGGNEKLFF | TGTGCCAGCAGCGGGGGAGGTAATGAAAAACTGTTTTTT
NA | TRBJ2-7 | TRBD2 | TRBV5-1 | CASSSSGRAYEQYF | TGCGCCAGCAGCTCTAGCGGGAGAGCCTACGAGCAGTACTTC